This T cell receptor beta chain was recovered during a study of T-cell reconstitution after alpha-beta-depleted transplantation in children. Germline values: CDR1 MDHEN, CDR2 SYDVKM. This CDR3 is built from 15 residues. V was pared by 3 bases and J by 4 bases, with 7 bases of the junction left unmatched. Unique molecular identifiers were built into the TCRbeta library. TCRdb analysed the PCR reads with MiXCR anew, one entry per CDR3 protein. This table has hundreds of thousands of distinct CDR3 sequences, roughly 17% appearing once. The clonotype originates from a human donor who donated a stem cell graft to a child with acute myeloid leukemia. The source material was PBMCs from the stem cell graft donor, sampled from the stem cell graft. This chain connects TRBV28 to TRBJ2-3, with TRBD1 identical over 7 bases. The CDR3 DNA sequence: TGTGCCAGCAGTTTCGGGACAGTAGCATCAGATACGCAGTATTTT. Its translation: CASSFGTVASDTQYF.